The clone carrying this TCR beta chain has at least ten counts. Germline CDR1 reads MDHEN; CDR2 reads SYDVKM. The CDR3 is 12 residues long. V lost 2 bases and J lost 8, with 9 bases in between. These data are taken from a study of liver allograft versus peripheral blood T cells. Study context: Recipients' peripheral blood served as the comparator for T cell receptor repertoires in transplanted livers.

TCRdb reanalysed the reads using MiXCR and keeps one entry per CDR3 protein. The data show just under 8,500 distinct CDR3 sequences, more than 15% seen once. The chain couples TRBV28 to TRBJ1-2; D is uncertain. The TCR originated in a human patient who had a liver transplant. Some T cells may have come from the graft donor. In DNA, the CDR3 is TGTGCCAGCAGTTTAAATTGGTACGGCTACACCTTC. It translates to CASSLNWYGYTF.